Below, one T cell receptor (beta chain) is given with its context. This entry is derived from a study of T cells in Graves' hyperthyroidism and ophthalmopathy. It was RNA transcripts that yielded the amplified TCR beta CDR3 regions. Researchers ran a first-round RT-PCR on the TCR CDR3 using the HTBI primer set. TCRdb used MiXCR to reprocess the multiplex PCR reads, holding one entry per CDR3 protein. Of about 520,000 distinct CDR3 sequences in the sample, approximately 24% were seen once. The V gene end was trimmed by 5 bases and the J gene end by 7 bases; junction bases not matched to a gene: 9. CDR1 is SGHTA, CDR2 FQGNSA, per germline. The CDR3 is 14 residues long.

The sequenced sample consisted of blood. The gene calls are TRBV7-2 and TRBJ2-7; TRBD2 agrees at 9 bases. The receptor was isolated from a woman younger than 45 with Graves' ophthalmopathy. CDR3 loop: CASSLTSGPEEQYF. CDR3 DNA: TGTGCCAGCAGCCTCACTAGCGGGCCTGAGGAGCAGTACTTC.